The rows below give T cell receptor beta chains drawn from one sample of a study of blood T cell repertoires in COVID-19. TCRdb keeps only in-frame clones here, not all; method: immunoSEQ multiplex PCR. There are 250,000 to 300,000 clones in the sample; around four fifths occur only once, and around 4.5% lies in the top ten. What was sequenced was peripheral blood. The origin of the receptors is a man between 60 and 75 years old who had recovered from COVID-19. CDR3s include the opening cysteine and the closing phenylalanine or tryptophan. The D gene is left open where the match is weak. Where a row states a size, it is once, few, many or the class of an expanded clone; other rows omit it.

>TRBV3-1/TRBV3-2|TRBJ2-7|TRBD2|-
TGTGCCAGCAGCCAAGATCCAGCGGGAGCGGAGCAGTACTTC
CASSQDPAGAEQYF
>TRBV6-1|TRBJ1-1|-|-
TGTGCCAGCAGTGAAGGGGTTGGAGTTCGAGTAGCTTTCTTT
CASSEGVGVRVAFF
>TRBV18|TRBJ2-6|TRBD1|once
TGTGCCAGCTCACCCGAGGACAGGGGTACTTTGGCTGGGGCCAACGTCCTGACTTTC
CASSPEDRGTLAGANVLTF
>TRBV5-1|TRBJ2-1|TRBD1|-
TGCGCCAGCAGCCGGGGTGACAGGGAAGGGCACAATGAGCAGTTCTTC
CASSRGDREGHNEQFF
>TRBV28|TRBJ1-6|-|-
TGTGCCAGCAGGCGTTGGGGGGGGTCCTATAATTCACCCCTCCACTTT
CASRRWGGSYNSPLHF
>TRBV7-9|TRBJ1-2|TRBD1|-
TGTGCCAGCAACCGGGACAGGGACGAATATGGCTACACCTTC
CASNRDRDEYGYTF
>TRBV6-5|TRBJ2-7|-|-
TGTGCCAGCATTAACTACGAGCAGTACTTC
CASINYEQYF
>TRBV4-2|TRBJ2-3|-|-
TGTGCCAGCAGCCAGGGCGGGGCGAACGGGGATACGCAGTATTTT
CASSQGGANGDTQYF
>TRBV30|TRBJ2-5|-|-
TGTGCCTGGAGTGTAATCCGCCAAGAGACCCAGTACTTC
CAWSVIRQETQYF
>TRBV15|TRBJ2-7|-|-
TGTGCCACCAGCAGGGGGGGACAGAACGAGCAGTACTTC
CATSRGGQNEQYF
>TRBV5-1|TRBJ2-5|-|-
TGCGCCAGCAGCTTGGCGGGGACATCTCAAGAGACCCAGTACTTC
CASSLAGTSQETQYF
>TRBV7-3|TRBJ2-5|TRBD2|-
TGTGCCAGCAGCTTAACAGGGACTAGCATAGAGACCCAGTACTTC
CASSLTGTSIETQYF
>TRBV5-1|TRBJ1-6|-|few
TGCGCCAGCAGCTTGTTCCGGGATAATTCACCCCTCCACTTT
CASSLFRDNSPLHF
>TRBV9|TRBJ2-2|-|-
TGTGCCAGCAGCGAGTCAGGGTACTCGAACACCGGGGAGCTGTTTTTT
CASSESGYSNTGELFF
>TRBV5-1|TRBJ1-4|-|-
TGCGCCAGCAGCTTCGAAGGGGGTTCGGGGGAAAAACTGTTTTTT
CASSFEGGSGEKLFF
>TRBV5-8|TRBJ2-2|TRBD2|-
TGTGCCAGCAGCTTGGCTAGCGGGAGGGCCAGGGAGGAGCTGTTTTTT
CASSLASGRAREELFF
>TRBV19|TRBJ2-2|-|many
TGTGCCAGTAGTAAAACAGGGAGCACCGGGGAGCTGTTTTTT
CASSKTGSTGELFF
>TRBV5-1|TRBJ1-1|-|-
TGCGCCAGCAGCCCGGAAAAGGGGTTGAACACTGAAGCTTTCTTT
CASSPEKGLNTEAFF
>TRBV12-3/TRBV12-4|TRBJ1-2|-|-
TGTGCCAGCAGTTTACAGGGGAACTATGGCTACACCTTC
CASSLQGNYGYTF
>TRBV7-3|TRBJ2-2|TRBD1|-
TGTGCCAGCAGCCCGACAGGGGCTGACACCGGGGAGCTGTTTTTT
CASSPTGADTGELFF
>TRBV18|TRBJ2-1|TRBD2|-
TGTGCCAGCTCACCCAAAGGACTAGCGGGCCGTAATGAGCAGTTCTTC
CASSPKGLAGRNEQFF
>TRBV5-4|TRBJ2-1|-|few
TGTGCCAGCAGCTCGGGAGATCCGGCCTACAATGAGCAGTTCTTC
CASSSGDPAYNEQFF
>TRBV28|TRBJ1-3|TRBD1|-
TGTGCCAGCAGACCGGGACAGGGCTCTGGAAACACCATATATTTT
CASRPGQGSGNTIYF
>TRBV11-1|TRBJ2-5|TRBD2|-
TGTGCCAGCAGCTTAGCCGGACTAGCGGAGACCCAGTACTTC
CASSLAGLAETQYF
>TRBV7-3|TRBJ1-6|-|-
TGTGCCAGCAGCCCCGGACAGCTAAATTCACCCCTCCACTTT
CASSPGQLNSPLHF
>TRBV2|TRBJ1-5|-|-
TGTGCCAGCAGTCCCAGGGGTACGAGCAATCAGCCCCAGCATTTT
CASSPRGTSNQPQHF
>TRBV16|TRBJ2-1|TRBD1|-
TGTGCCAGCAGTCGGGACAGTCCTACAAGGAATGAGCAGTTCTTC
CASSRDSPTRNEQFF
>TRBV30|TRBJ1-6|-|-
TGTGCCTGGAGAGGTATCGACAGCCGTAATTCACCCCTCCACTTT
CAWRGIDSRNSPLHF
>TRBV2|TRBJ2-7|TRBD1|-
TGTGCCAGCAGCCTCGACAGGGGCACAGGCTACGAGCAGTACTTC
CASSLDRGTGYEQYF
>TRBV3-1/TRBV3-2|TRBJ2-3|-|-
TGTGCCAGCAGTAGACGGGGAAACACAGATACGCAGTATTTT
CASSRRGNTDTQYF
>TRBV6-5|TRBJ1-1|-|-
TGTGCCAGCAGTCCCCTTAGGGGCGTAGCTTTCTTT
CASSPLRGVAFF
>TRBV2|TRBJ2-7|-|-
TGTGCCGGGAAGCGGGACACTTCCTACGAGCAGTACTTC
CAGKRDTSYEQYF
>TRBV2|TRBJ1-1|-|few
TGTGCCAGCAGTGAAAATGCGGAGCTGAACACTGAAGCTTTCTTT
CASSENAELNTEAFF
>TRBV19|TRBJ1-2|TRBD1|-
TGTGCCAGCACCGGGACAGGGGGCCTTCTCTATGGCTACACCTTC
CASTGTGGLLYGYTF
>TRBV19|TRBJ2-7|-|once
TGTGCCAGTAGTAGGGCTTCCCGCTACGAGCAGTACTTC
CASSRASRYEQYF
>TRBV7-9|TRBJ2-1|TRBD2|-
TGTGCCAGCAGCGAAGCGGGGAGAGACTACAATGAGCAGTTCTTC
CASSEAGRDYNEQFF
>TRBV5-1|TRBJ2-2|TRBD2|few
TGCGCCAGCAGCTTGGCCCTGCTAGCGGGGGTTGGCACCGGGGAGCTGTTTTTT
CASSLALLAGVGTGELFF
>TRBV2|TRBJ1-1|TRBD1|-
TGTGCCAGCAGACAAGAACAGGGGGCTACTGAAGCTTTCTTT
CASRQEQGATEAFF
>TRBV19|TRBJ2-1|TRBD2|-
TGTGCCAGTAGTCCCGTTGCGGGAGGGTATGAGCAGTTCTTC
CASSPVAGGYEQFF
>TRBV5-1|TRBJ1-5|TRBD1|once
TGCGCCAGCAGCCAACAGGGGGGCGAGCCCCAGCATTTT
CASSQQGGEPQHF
>TRBV18|TRBJ1-4|TRBD1|-
TGTGCCAGCTCACTACCATGGGGACAGAATGAAAAACTGTTTTTT
CASSLPWGQNEKLFF
>TRBV6-6|TRBJ1-2|TRBD1|-
TGTGCCAGCAGTTACACAGGGGGCCGGAACTATGGCTACACCTTC
CASSYTGGRNYGYTF
>TRBV6-5|TRBJ1-3|-|-
TGTGCCAGCAGTTACTCGGCGGGCTCCGGAAACACCATATATTTT
CASSYSAGSGNTIYF
>TRBV6-5|TRBJ1-6|-|-
TGTGCCAGCGGGACACGGCCTGATAATTCACCCCTCCACTTT
CASGTRPDNSPLHF
>TRBV18|TRBJ2-7|-|-
TGTGCCAGCTCACCACGCCAGGGGAATTGGAAGCAGTACTTC
CASSPRQGNWKQYF
>TRBV2|TRBJ2-5|TRBD2|-
TGTGCCAGCAGTGGTCTAGCGGGAGTGGAGACCCAGTACTTC
CASSGLAGVETQYF
>TRBV11-2|TRBJ2-3|TRBD2|-
TGTGCCAGCAGCTTCCCGGGACTAGCGACAGATACGCAGTATTTT
CASSFPGLATDTQYF
>TRBV5-8|TRBJ2-5|TRBD2|-
TGTGCCAGCAGCTTGGGCCCTAGCGGGGGTCAAGAGACCCAGTACTTC
CASSLGPSGGQETQYF
>TRBV3-1/TRBV3-2|TRBJ1-4|TRBD1|-
TGTGCCAGCAGCGACGGCGACAGGGGTGCAACTAATGAAAAACTGTTTTTT
CASSDGDRGATNEKLFF
>TRBV30|TRBJ1-1|TRBD1|-
TGTGCCTGGAGTACGTGGCAGGGGGCGCGGAGCACTGAAGCTTTCTTT
CAWSTWQGARSTEAFF
>TRBV19|TRBJ2-6|TRBD1|-
TGTGCCAGTAGTACAGGGACAGGGATATTAGTCCTGACTTTC
CASSTGTGILVLTF
>TRBV28|TRBJ2-7|TRBD1|-
TGTGCCAGCAGTTTGAGGTCGCGGACAGGGCCCTACGAGCAGTACTTC
CASSLRSRTGPYEQYF
>TRBV5-1|TRBJ2-3|-|few
TGCGCCAGCAGCCCAAGTCGAGCCACCACAGATACGCAGTATTTT
CASSPSRATTDTQYF
>TRBV27|TRBJ2-7|TRBD1|-
TGTGCCAGCAGTTGGACAGGGGGCTCCGAGCAGTACTTC
CASSWTGGSEQYF
>TRBV5-6|TRBJ1-2|TRBD1|-
TGTGCCAGCAGCACAGGACAGGGGGCTTATGGCTACACCTTC
CASSTGQGAYGYTF
>TRBV27|TRBJ2-2|-|-
TGTGCCAGCAGAGCCTTGGGGGGTTGGACCGGGGAGCTGTTTTTT
CASRALGGWTGELFF
>TRBV2|TRBJ1-2|TRBD1|-
TGTGCCAGCAGTGAAGGGGGACAGGGGCCGCGGAGCTATGGCTACACCTTC
CASSEGGQGPRSYGYTF
>TRBV3-1/TRBV3-2|TRBJ1-1|-|-
TGTGCCAGCAGCCAGGGGGCCAGCACTGAAGCTTTCTTT
CASSQGASTEAFF
>TRBV24-1|TRBJ2-1|-|-
TGTGCCACCCATGACGAGCGCGATGAGCAGTTCTTC
CATHDERDEQFF